This T cell receptor (beta chain) was obtained from a study of blood T cell repertoires in COVID-19. Study background: The United States, Italy and Spain supplied acute and convalescent COVID-19 samples. The analysed material was cDNA or gDNA that came from T cells, B-cell-depleted T cells, or PBMCs.

Patients of the Seattle cohort, enrolled during active infection, were followed longitudinally. In the original workflow: Reference gene primer amplification in the assay estimated nucleated cell counts. Sequencing used immunoSEQ multiplex PCR; TCRdb keeps in-frame clones, though not all of them. The DNA gave D and trimming, while V, J and clone size come from that table. The sample lists tens of thousands of clones, about 80% occurring once. Trimming removed 3 bases from V and 11 bases from J, with 16 bases in between. CDR3 size: 13 residues. Germline CDR1 reads KGHSH; CDR2 reads LQKENI. The chain employs TRBV18 and TRBJ1-1; TRBD1 might be the D (5 bases). The origin of this receptor is a young man with COVID-19, enrolled during active disease. Sequenced: peripheral blood. This CDR3 reads CASSPLAGSLAFF. In DNA form, the CDR3 reads TGTGCCAGCTCACCCCTCGCAGGGTCTTTGGCTTTCTTT.